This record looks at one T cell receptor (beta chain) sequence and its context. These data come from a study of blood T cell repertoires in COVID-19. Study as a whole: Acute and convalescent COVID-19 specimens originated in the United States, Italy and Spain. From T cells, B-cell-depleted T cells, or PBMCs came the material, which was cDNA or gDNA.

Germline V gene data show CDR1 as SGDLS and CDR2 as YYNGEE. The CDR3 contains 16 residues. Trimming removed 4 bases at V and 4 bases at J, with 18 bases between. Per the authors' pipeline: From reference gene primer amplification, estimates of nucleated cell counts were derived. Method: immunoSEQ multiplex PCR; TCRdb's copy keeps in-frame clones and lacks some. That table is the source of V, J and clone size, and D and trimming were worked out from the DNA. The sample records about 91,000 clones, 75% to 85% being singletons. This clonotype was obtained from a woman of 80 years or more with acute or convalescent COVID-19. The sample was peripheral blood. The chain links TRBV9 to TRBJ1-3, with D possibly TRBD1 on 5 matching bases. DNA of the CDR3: TGTGCCAGCAGCCGGCGAAGTGGGGGACTCGGAAACACCATATATTTT. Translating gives CASSRRSGGLGNTIYF.